The 9 T cell receptor beta chains below were found in one sample sequenced in a study of T cells expressing NK-cell markers. TCRdb reanalyzed the 5' RACE reads, giving one entry per CDR3 protein sequence and no DNA. This table holds about 160,000 distinct CDR3 sequences. Material for sequencing was blood T cells: a sorted CD56 or NKG2C T cell subset, CD4+ or CD8+ T cells, or bulk PBMC T cells (not recorded which). Receptors originate from a woman between 18 and 70 years old in good health.

The chain carries TRBV7-9 and TRBJ1-3; TCRdb selects TRBD1, and the lack of DNA leaves this call unchecked. The CDR3 totals 16 residues. CDR1 and CDR2 from the germline V gene are SEHNR and FQNEAQ (reference sequence). CDR3 loop: CASSHHRSRSGNTIYF.

The J gene is TRBJ2-6, the V gene TRBV27; TCRdb returns TRBD1, unconfirmable since there is no DNA. CDR1 is MNHEY, CDR2 SMNVEV, per germline (reference sequence). The CDR3 is 17 amino acids. This chain's CDR3 is CASSFNRGAAGANVLTF.

V and J are TRBV29-1 and TRBJ1-2; the D call from TCRdb, TRBD1, cannot be confirmed without DNA. The CDR3 runs to 15 residues. Germline V gene lookup returns CDR1 SQVTM and CDR2 ANQGSEA. The CDR3 here is CSVSAHLRQGEGYTF.

V gene TRBV29-1 combines with J gene TRBJ2-3. Per germline, CDR1 SQVTM and CDR2 ANQGSEA. The CDR3 has 15 residues. CDR3 region: CSVRMFRRSTDTQYF.

The chain is built from TRBV20-1 and TRBJ2-3; TCRdb's D gene call, TRBD2, goes unchecked for lack of DNA. Per the germline V gene, CDR1 is DFQATT and CDR2 is SNEGSKA (reference sequence). The CDR3 extends over 14 amino acids. The CDR3: CSAKSGSRADTQYF.

This chain links TRBV29-1 with TRBJ2-2; TCRdb selects TRBD2, and the lack of DNA leaves this call unchecked. Germline V gene lookup returns CDR1 SQVTM and CDR2 ANQGSEA. The CDR3 spans 13 residues. CDR3 in amino acids: CSARTGGTGELFF.

This chain uses TRBV12-3 or TRBV12-4 with TRBJ2-1; TCRdb designates TRBD2, a call that cannot be tested without DNA. The CDR3 contains 14 residues. The CDR3 here is CASSLIAGGGEQFF.

This chain links TRBV21-1 with TRBJ1-1; TCRdb names TRBD1, which stays unverified in the absence of DNA. TRBV21-1 constitutes a pseudogene. The CDR3 is 17 amino acids. The CDR3 loop reads CASSKGNRVRLNTEAFF.

J is TRBJ2-1 and V is TRBV7-2; the D call of TRBD2 rests on TCRdb alone, since no DNA is present to check it. This CDR3 is 16 amino acids long. The V gene's germline CDR1 is SGHTA and CDR2 FQGNSA. CDR3 residues: CASSLAWTSGYNEQFF.